This T cell receptor (beta chain) emerged from a study of immune evolution from preneoplasia to lung adenocarcinoma. Measured with immunoSEQ multiplex PCR; TCRdb has only the in-frame clones, and not every one. The sample records about 6,400 clones, roughly 79% being singletons. The CDR3 is made up of 16 amino acids. CDR1 is LNHDA, CDR2 SQIVND, per germline (reference sequence). The V gene lost 3 bases and the J gene lost 7 bases, with 19 bases spanning the gap. Source material: FFPE minimally invasive lung adenocarcinoma tissue. The chain combines TRBV19 with TRBJ1-5; D remains ambiguous. The clonotype originates from a person between 60 and 79 years old with lung adenocarcinoma. The CDR3 loop reads CASSISVSRTEQPQHF. DNA for the CDR3: TGTGCCAGTAGTATCTCGGTTAGTAGGACGGAGCAGCCCCAGCATTTT.